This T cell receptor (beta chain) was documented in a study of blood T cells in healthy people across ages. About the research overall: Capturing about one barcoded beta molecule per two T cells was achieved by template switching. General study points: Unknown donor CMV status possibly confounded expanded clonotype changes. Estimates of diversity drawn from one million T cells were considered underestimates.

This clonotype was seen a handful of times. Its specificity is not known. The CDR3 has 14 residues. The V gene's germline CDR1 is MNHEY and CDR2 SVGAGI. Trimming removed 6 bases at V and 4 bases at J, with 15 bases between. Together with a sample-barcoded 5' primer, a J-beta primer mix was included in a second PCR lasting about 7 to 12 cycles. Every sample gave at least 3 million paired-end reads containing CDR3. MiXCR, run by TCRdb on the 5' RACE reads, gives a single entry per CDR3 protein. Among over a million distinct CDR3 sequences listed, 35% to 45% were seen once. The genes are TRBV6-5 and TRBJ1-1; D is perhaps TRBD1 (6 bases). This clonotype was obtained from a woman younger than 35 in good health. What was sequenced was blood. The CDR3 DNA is TGTGCCAGCAGCCGCTGGAGAGGGGGCACTGAAGCTTTCTTT. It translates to CASSRWRGGTEAFF.